The clone carrying this T cell receptor (beta chain) was observed a few times. Using immunoSEQ multiplex PCR, the repertoire was profiled, and TCRdb retains in-frame clones only, with some absent. The sample records 60,000 or so clones, 88% being singletons. This sample is drawn from a study of control samples from healthy donors and cancer patients. This CDR3 is built from 16 residues. Germline lookup yields CDR1 SGHDT and CDR2 YYEEEE. V lost 4 bases to trimming and J lost 0 bases; unmatched junction nucleotides: 5. This sequence joins TRBV5-6 and TRBJ1-4; 8 nucleotides match TRBD1. Sequencing was performed on blood. The receptor comes from a man between 50 and 59 years old in good health. CDR3 sequence reads: CASSPDRGSTNEKLFF. The CDR3 bases are TGTGCCAGCAGCCCAGACAGGGGTTCAACTAATGAAAAACTGTTTTTT.